What follows are 24 T cell receptor beta chains derived from one specimen sequenced in a study of T cells in Graves' hyperthyroidism and ophthalmopathy. Amplified TCR beta CDR3 regions came from RNA transcripts. A first-round RT-PCR of the TCR CDR3 used the HTBI primer set. A single record per CDR3 protein comes from TCRdb applying MiXCR to the multiplex PCR reads. The sample has hundreds of thousands of distinct CDR3 sequences, over 10% seen once; the top ten hold about 9.1%. The sample comprised blood. Source of these receptors: a woman under 30 with Graves' hyperthyroidism.

This clonotype was seen a few times. V is TRBV14 and J is TRBJ2-3; TRBD1 agrees at 9 bases. The V gene's germline CDR1 is SGHDN and CDR2 FVKESK. With 2 bases clipped from V and 3 bases from J, the junction kept 6 bases outside the gene matches. This CDR3 spans 16 amino acids. The CDR3 protein is CASSQRQGVWTDTQYF. CDR3 DNA: TGTGCCAGCAGCCAAAGACAGGGGGTCTGGACAGATACGCAGTATTTT.

This clonotype was recorded a few times. The genes are TRBV27 and TRBJ2-3, with 8 positions matching TRBD2. V gave up 6 bases and J gave up 0 bases; unmatched junction bases: 14. The CDR3 contains 18 residues. The germline gives CDR1 MNHEY, CDR2 SMNVEV (reference sequence). DNA of the CDR3: TGTGCCAGCAGCCACGCGATGAAGACTAGCGTGAGCACAGATACGCAGTATTTT. This translates into CASSHAMKTSVSTDTQYF.

This clonotype was detected many times. The chain links TRBV19 to TRBJ1-1; 8 positions match TRBD1. This CDR3 has 17 residues. CDR1 and CDR2 from the germline V gene are LNHDA and SQIVND (reference sequence). The V gene end was trimmed by 5 bases and the J gene end by 1 base; junction bases not matched to a gene: 12. The CDR3 region is CASSASDRGRQNTEAFF. CDR3 DNA sequence: TGTGCCAGTAGTGCCTCTGACAGGGGAAGGCAGAACACTGAAGCTTTCTTT. Complete variable domain (other parts from reference TRBV19 and TRBJ1-1): DGGITQSPKYLFRKEGQNVTLSCEQNLNHDAMYWYRQDPGQGLRLIYYSQIVNDFQKGDIAEGYSVSREKKESFPLTVTSAQKNPTAFYLCASSASDRGRQNTEAFFGQGTRLTVV.

This clonotype was picked up many times. The chain employs TRBV20-1 and TRBJ2-5; 8 nucleotides line up with TRBD2. CDR3 length equals 15 residues. Germline-derived CDR1 and CDR2 are DFQATT and SNEGSKA (reference sequence). J lost 5 bases, V lost 0 bases, and 8 bases had no gene match. CDR3 protein: CSARDWAGGDETQYF. The CDR3 nucleotides are TGCAGTGCTAGAGATTGGGCGGGGGGTGATGAGACCCAGTACTTC.

This clonotype was found a few times. This may be a read error: a much more frequent sequence differs by one nucleotide. The chain joins TRBV7-9 to TRBJ1-1; D is unresolved. This CDR3 is 14 amino acids long. The germline V gene encodes CDR1 SEHNR and CDR2 FQNEAQ (reference sequence). The CDR3 DNA reads TGTGTCAGCAGCATAAGAGACACCGGCACTGAAGCTTTCTTT. Protein product: CVSSIRDTGTEAFF.

In this sample, this clonotype turned up many times. The chain employs TRBV5-1 and TRBJ2-3, with D possibly matching TRBD1 (9 bases). The CDR3 has 14 amino acids. The germline V and J ends were trimmed by 4 bases and 6 bases, with 15 bases remaining between them. Germline V gene data show CDR1 as SGHRS and CDR2 as YFSETQ. In DNA, the CDR3 is TGCGCCAGCAGCACGGGGGGGACAGGGGATACGCAGTATTTT. Translation gives CASSTGGTGDTQYF.

The chain is built from TRBV20-1 and TRBJ2-4, with 9 bases fitting TRBD2. The CDR3 sequence is 15 residues long. The V gene end was trimmed by 4 bases and the J gene end by 6 bases; junction bases not matched to a gene: 10. Germline loops: CDR1 DFQATT, CDR2 SNEGSKA (reference sequence). This CDR3 reads CSAIRAGGGRNIQYF. The DNA for the CDR3 is TGCAGTGCTATCAGAGCGGGGGGAGGGAGAAACATTCAGTACTTC.

This clonotype was counted ten times or more. The chain couples TRBV5-6 to TRBJ2-1, with TRBD2 matching 14 bases. Per germline, CDR1 SGHDT and CDR2 YYEEEE. Trimming took 0 bases from V and 8 from J; bases not matched to a gene: 10. This CDR3 region has 18 residues. The CDR3 spells CASSLGSTSGRAWDEQFF. The CDR3 DNA sequence: TGTGCCAGCAGCTTGGGATCGACTAGCGGGAGGGCTTGGGATGAGCAGTTCTTC.

This clonotype was recorded many times. The J gene is TRBJ1-2, the V gene TRBV28; D is unclear. The CDR3 runs 14 residues. Germline loops: CDR1 MDHEN, CDR2 SYDVKM. V was clipped by 3 bases and J by 4 bases, with 12 bases between them. DNA for the CDR3: TGTGCCAGCAGTTTGAGCGCTCGGTTCTATGGCTACACCTTC. Its protein is CASSLSARFYGYTF.

This clonotype was observed many times. V and J are TRBV29-1 and TRBJ2-5; the D call may be TRBD1 or TRBD2 (5 bases each). This CDR3 has 15 amino acids. Looked up from germline, CDR1 is SQVTM and CDR2 is ANQGSEA. V gave up 6 bases and J gave up 2 bases, with 19 bases separating them. CDR3 DNA: TGCAGCGTCGAACCGGGACGGCAACTTCAAGAGACCCAGTACTTC. Protein: CSVEPGRQLQETQYF.

This clonotype was picked up many times. This chain uses TRBV10-3 with TRBJ2-4, with 8 bases lining up with TRBD2. Germline V gene data show CDR1 as ENHRY and CDR2 as SYGVKD. The CDR3 sequence is 15 residues long. Trimming took 0 bases from V and 4 from J; bases not matched to a gene: 2. The CDR3 loop is CAISESSGGKNIQYF. DNA of the CDR3: TGTGCCATCAGTGAGTCGAGCGGGGGTAAAAACATTCAGTACTTC.

This clonotype was seen repeatedly, ten times or more. This chain joins TRBV2 and TRBJ1-5; the D is unclear. Germline CDR1 is SNHLY and CDR2 is FYNNEI. Trimming shortened V by 0 bases and J by 7 bases, and 13 bases separated the two germline ends. This CDR3 region has 15 residues. For the CDR3, the DNA is TGTGCCAGCAGTGAAGCAAGCGGACCGGGGCAGCCCCAGCATTTT. Translating it yields CASSEASGPGQPQHF.

This clonotype was observed at least ten times. This chain joins TRBV12-3 or TRBV12-4 and TRBJ1-4, with TRBD1 identical over 9 bases. The ends lost 5 bases at V and 5 bases at J; junction bases unmatched: 3. The CDR3 is 14 amino acids. CDR3 coding DNA: TGTGCCAGCAGTGACGGACAGGGGAATGAAAAACTGTTTTTT. Translation gives CASSDGQGNEKLFF.

In this sample, this clonotype turned up a few times. The CDR3 DNA reads TGCGCCAGCAGCCAGGATACAGGGGCCGCCACTGAAGCTTTCTTT. Translating gives CASSQDTGAATEAFF. The gene calls are TRBV4-3 and TRBJ1-1; TRBD1 matches at 7 bases. There are 15 residues in the CDR3. V shed 3 bases and J 4 bases; nucleotides not matched to a gene: 8. Germline V gene data show CDR1 as LGHNA and CDR2 as YSLEER.

Only a few counts were recorded for this clonotype. The J gene is TRBJ2-7, the V gene TRBV5-1; 12 bases are a match to TRBD2. Trimming cost V 2 bases and J 3 bases; bases outside gene matches: 12. Germline CDR1 SGHRS, CDR2 YFSETQ. This CDR3 spans 18 amino acids. The DNA of the CDR3 is TGCGCCAGCAGCTTCTCGACTAGCGGGGGCCCTTTTGGCTACGAGCAGTACTTC. This encodes CASSFSTSGGPFGYEQYF.

This clonotype was counted many times. J is TRBJ2-5 and V is TRBV9; unclear D gene. The CDR3 consists of 14 residues. V was clipped by 4 bases and J by 5 bases, with 15 bases between them. Germline-derived CDR1 and CDR2 are SGDLS and YYNGEE. CDR3: CASSPGPQWETQYF. The CDR3 DNA is TGTGCCAGCAGCCCCGGACCCCAGTGGGAGACCCAGTACTTC.

This clonotype occurred many times. J is TRBJ1-3 and V is TRBV5-1, with a weak D call TRBD1 (5 bases). CDR1 and CDR2 (germline): SGHRS, YFSETQ. The V gene lost 4 bases and the J gene lost 4 bases, with 12 bases spanning the gap. This CDR3 has 14 residues. The CDR3 DNA is TGCGCCAGCAGCGAATCAGGGTCGGGAAACACCATATATTTT. It codes for CASSESGSGNTIYF.

The genes are TRBV18 and TRBJ1-2, with 8 positions matching TRBD1. The CDR3 has 17 residues. Germline loops: CDR1 KGHSH, CDR2 LQKENI. V shed 0 bases and J 1 base; nucleotides not matched to a gene: 7. The CDR3 loop reads CASSPPTGVGSNYGYTF. CDR3 sequence (DNA): TGTGCCAGCTCACCACCGACAGGGGTTGGGAGTAACTATGGCTACACCTTC.

The table lists this clonotype with many counts. The genes are TRBV5-1 and TRBJ1-2; TRBD1 matches 7 bases. Germline CDR1 is SGHRS and CDR2 is YFSETQ. Trimming cost V 4 bases and J 2 bases; bases outside gene matches: 5. There are 14 residues in the CDR3. The CDR3 spells CASSEGGENYGYTF. The CDR3 bases are TGCGCCAGCAGCGAAGGGGGCGAAAACTATGGCTACACCTTC.

The table lists this clonotype with many counts. For the CDR3, the DNA is TGTGCCAGCGATAGCGCGGGGGCCCTCTCTGGAAACACCATATATTTT. Its protein product is CASDSAGALSGNTIYF. The chain recombines TRBV28 with TRBJ1-3; perhaps TRBD1 as D (6 bases). V lost 8 bases to trimming and J lost 0 bases, with 17 bases between them. CDR1 is MDHEN and CDR2 is SYDVKM in the germline V gene. CDR3 length: 16 amino acids.

This clonotype came up a few times. The DNA of the CDR3 is TGTGCCAGCAGCCCGACGACAGGGACTACCTACGAGCAGTACTTC. It is translated as CASSPTTGTTYEQYF. V gene TRBV25-1 combines with J gene TRBJ2-7, with D perhaps matching TRBD1 or TRBD2 (7 bases each). The CDR3 length is 15 residues. Trimming left V 6 bases short and J 2 bases short, with 17 bases between. CDR1 is MGHDK and CDR2 is SYGVNS in the germline V gene.

This clonotype was observed a handful of times. It may be a read error: a sequence one base away is much more abundant. V and J are TRBV7-2 and TRBJ2-5; TRBD1 might be the D (6 bases). This CDR3 region has 19 residues. Germline V gene sequence: CDR1 SGHTA, CDR2 FQGNSA. V gave up 1 base and J gave up 4 bases, with 25 bases separating them. CDR3 sequence (DNA): TGTGCCAGCAGCTTAGTAGGAACCCGGGACAAGGGGTCTCGAGAGACCCAGTACTTC. It is translated as CASSLVGTRDKGSRETQYF. The whole variable domain, filled in from reference TRBV7-2 and TRBJ2-5, reads GAGVSQSPSNKVTEKGKDVELRCDPISGHTALYWYRQSLGQGLEFLIYFQGNSAPDKSGLPSDRFSAERTGGSVSTLTIQRTQQEDSAVYLCASSLVGTRDKGSRETQYFGPGTRLLVL.

This clonotype was seen at least ten times. The chain uses TRBV18 and TRBJ2-1; D gene ambiguous. The CDR3 is made up of 15 amino acids. Germline V gene sequence: CDR1 KGHSH, CDR2 LQKENI. V lost 2 bases and J 3 bases, leaving 11 bases between the germline ends. DNA of the CDR3: TGTGCCAGCTCACCAGATAGGGTTGGCTACAATGAGCAGTTCTTC. Its translation is CASSPDRVGYNEQFF.

This clonotype was counted ten times or more. CDR3 sequence (DNA): TGCGCCAGCAGCTTGCATGGCCTGGGAAGCACAGATACGCAGTATTTT. Translation: CASSLHGLGSTDTQYF. This chain uses TRBV5-1 with TRBJ2-3, with D uncertain. This CDR3 comprises 16 residues. The V and J ends lost 1 base and 0 bases respectively, with 12 bases between them. The V gene's germline CDR1 is SGHRS and CDR2 YFSETQ. Drawing the rest from reference TRBV5-1 and TRBJ2-3, the complete variable domain is KAGVTQTPRYLIKTRGQQVTLSCSPISGHRSVSWYQQTPGQGLQFLFEYFSETQRNKGNFPGRFSGRQFSNSRSEMNVSTLELGDSALYLCASSLHGLGSTDTQYFGPGTRLTVL.